The rows below give T cell receptor beta chains drawn from one sample of a study of cytomegalovirus exposure and HLA in healthy donors. Clones were sequenced by immunoSEQ multiplex PCR, and TCRdb holds only the in-frame ones, with some missing. The repertoire holds about 120,000 clones, with around 80% as singletons. Material for sequencing was PBMCs. These receptors came from a female donor in good health and CMV-seronegative. The CDR3 runs from the conserved cysteine through the conserved F or W. Fields, in order: J gene, D gene, V gene, clone size, CDR3 DNA, CDR3 protein. A D gene is named only where the DNA matches it firmly. A clone size is listed for some rows: how often the clone was seen (once, few, many), or a class if it is expanded.

j_gene: TRBJ1-2; d_gene: -; v_gene: TRBV5-1; abundance: -; CDR3nt: TGCGCCAGCAGCTTTCGGACAGAATATGGCTACACCTTC; CDR3aa: CASSFRTEYGYTF
j_gene: TRBJ1-4; d_gene: -; v_gene: TRBV4-1; abundance: -; CDR3nt: TGCGCCAGCAGCCAAGGCCCCCTGACAGCAGATAGGGAAAAACTGTTTTTT; CDR3aa: CASSQGPLTADREKLFF
j_gene: TRBJ1-3; d_gene: -; v_gene: TRBV9; abundance: -; CDR3nt: TGTGCCAGCAGCGTAGAACTCTCTGGAAACACCATATATTTT; CDR3aa: CASSVELSGNTIYF
j_gene: TRBJ1-1; d_gene: -; v_gene: TRBV19; abundance: -; CDR3nt: TGTGCCAGTTCGGACAGTAGGAATACTGAAGCTTTCTTT; CDR3aa: CASSDSRNTEAFF
j_gene: TRBJ1-5; d_gene: TRBD1; v_gene: TRBV7-9; abundance: -; CDR3nt: TGTGCCAGCAGCTTAGCGGTGACAGGGGGAAATCAGCCCCAGCATTTT; CDR3aa: CASSLAVTGGNQPQHF
j_gene: TRBJ1-5; d_gene: TRBD1; v_gene: TRBV2; abundance: -; CDR3nt: TGTGCCAGCAGCGAGGACAGGGGCTTGAGCAATCAGCCCCAGCATTTT; CDR3aa: CASSEDRGLSNQPQHF
j_gene: TRBJ2-2; d_gene: -; v_gene: TRBV5-8; abundance: -; CDR3nt: TGTGCCAGCAGCTTGGGACTAGATGAGAGGACCGGGGAGCTGTTTTTT; CDR3aa: CASSLGLDERTGELFF
j_gene: TRBJ2-7; d_gene: TRBD1; v_gene: TRBV4-1; abundance: -; CDR3nt: TGCGCCAGCAGCCAAACGTCGGGACAGGGGGCCCACGAGCAGTACTTC; CDR3aa: CASSQTSGQGAHEQYF
j_gene: TRBJ2-3; d_gene: -; v_gene: TRBV7-6; abundance: -; CDR3nt: TGTGCCAGCAGCGCCCGATCGGGCGGGAACACAGATACGCAGTATTTT; CDR3aa: CASSARSGGNTDTQYF
j_gene: TRBJ1-2; d_gene: -; v_gene: TRBV6-1; abundance: -; CDR3nt: TGTGCCAGCAGTGGCGCTGGGCCGCCTCGTTATCACACCTTC; CDR3aa: CASSGAGPPRYHTF
j_gene: TRBJ2-2; d_gene: TRBD2; v_gene: TRBV7-9; abundance: few; CDR3nt: TGTGCCAGCAGCCCACTGGCGGGGGTCACCGGGGAGCTGTTTTTT; CDR3aa: CASSPLAGVTGELFF
j_gene: TRBJ2-1; d_gene: TRBD2; v_gene: TRBV25-1; abundance: -; CDR3nt: TGTGCCAGCAGTGGGGGGGGGACGGGGCGGGACAATGAGCAGTTCTTC; CDR3aa: CASSGGGTGRDNEQFF
j_gene: TRBJ1-5; d_gene: -; v_gene: TRBV5-6; abundance: -; CDR3nt: TGTGCCAGCAGCCTCGGTGGCAGGGCTGGTCAGCCCCAGCATTTT; CDR3aa: CASSLGGRAGQPQHF
j_gene: TRBJ1-5; d_gene: -; v_gene: TRBV19; abundance: -; CDR3nt: TGTGCCAGTAGTACTGATCGAGGCTACAATCAGCCCCAGCATTTT; CDR3aa: CASSTDRGYNQPQHF
j_gene: TRBJ2-1; d_gene: TRBD2; v_gene: TRBV10-3; abundance: -; CDR3nt: TGTGCCATCAGTGAGTTGGGAGGGAGCTACTACAATGAGCAGTTCTTC; CDR3aa: CAISELGGSYYNEQFF
j_gene: TRBJ1-2; d_gene: TRBD1; v_gene: TRBV6-1; abundance: once; CDR3nt: TGTGCCAGCAGTGACCCGGGACAGCCATATGGCTACACCTTC; CDR3aa: CASSDPGQPYGYTF
j_gene: TRBJ2-7; d_gene: -; v_gene: TRBV2; abundance: -; CDR3nt: TGTGCCAGCACCCCCACGGCGGATCACCAGTACGAGCAGTACTTC; CDR3aa: CASTPTADHQYEQYF
j_gene: TRBJ1-4; d_gene: -; v_gene: TRBV28; abundance: -; CDR3nt: TGTGCCAGCAGTTTCGACAGGCGCCGGGGAGGGAAACTGTTTTTT; CDR3aa: CASSFDRRRGGKLFF
j_gene: TRBJ2-7; d_gene: -; v_gene: TRBV7-9; abundance: -; CDR3nt: TGTGCCAGCAGACCGATAGGGAGGAGCTCCTACGAGCAGTACTTC; CDR3aa: CASRPIGRSSYEQYF
j_gene: TRBJ2-2; d_gene: -; v_gene: TRBV7-2; abundance: -; CDR3nt: TGTGCCAGCAGCCCCCAGGGTGGAAACACCGGGGAGCTGTTTTTT; CDR3aa: CASSPQGGNTGELFF
j_gene: TRBJ1-1; d_gene: -; v_gene: TRBV6-4; abundance: -; CDR3nt: TGTGCCAGCGGCCTCGAAATGAACACTGAAGCTTTCTTT; CDR3aa: CASGLEMNTEAFF
j_gene: TRBJ1-1; d_gene: -; v_gene: TRBV11-2; abundance: -; CDR3nt: TGTGCCAGCAGCCAACTCGCCGACAGCTCTGAAGCTTTCTTT; CDR3aa: CASSQLADSSEAFF
j_gene: TRBJ2-5; d_gene: -; v_gene: TRBV30; abundance: -; CDR3nt: TGTGCCTGGACAGGGGGGTTTATAGAGACCCAGTACTTC; CDR3aa: CAWTGGFIETQYF
j_gene: TRBJ1-1; d_gene: -; v_gene: TRBV7-9; abundance: few; CDR3nt: TGTGCCAGCAGCTTGGCAGGGGAAGCTTTCTTT; CDR3aa: CASSLAGEAFF